Below, 17 T cell receptor beta chains from the same sample are listed, as sequenced in a study of cytomegalovirus exposure and HLA in healthy donors. The PCR had 60 Vbeta and 13 Jbeta primers. TCRdb's table, derived via immunoSEQ multiplex PCR, lists solely in-frame clones and lacks some. The sample has over 85,000 clones; roughly three quarters are singletons. The sample comprised PBMCs. The receptors were sampled from a man between 40 and 49 years old in good health and CMV-seronegative.

This chain uses TRBV9 with TRBJ1-3, with 10 bases that match TRBD1. The CDR3 consists of 16 residues. The V gene end was trimmed by 3 bases and the J gene end by 0 bases; junction bases not matched to a gene: 3. The germline V gene encodes CDR1 SGDLS and CDR2 YYNGEE. This chain's CDR3 is CASSAGQGDSGNTIYF. In nucleotides, the CDR3 is TGTGCCAGCAGCGCCGGACAGGGGGACTCTGGAAACACCATATATTTT.

The V and J genes are TRBV29-1 and TRBJ1-1; D is uncertain. The CDR3 loop spans 11 amino acids. Trimming cost V 6 bases and J 5 bases, with 10 bases left between them. Germline CDR1 SQVTM, CDR2 ANQGSEA. CDR3 amino acids: CSVRSGTEAFF. The CDR3 region has the DNA TGCAGCGTGCGATCGGGGACTGAAGCTTTCTTT. The variable domain in full, with the rest retrieved from reference TRBV29-1 and TRBJ1-1, is SAVISQKPSRDICQRGTSLTIQCQVDSQVTMMFWYRQQPGQSLTLIATANQGSEATYESGFVIDKFPISRPNLTFSTLTVSNMSPEDSSIYLCSVRSGTEAFFGQGTRLTVV.

The chain uses TRBV5-1 and TRBJ2-5; D unresolved. Germline CDR1 and CDR2: SGHRS and YFSETQ. Trimming left V 4 bases short and J 5 bases short, with 18 bases between. This CDR3 region has 15 residues. The CDR3 region has the DNA TGCGCCAGCAGCCCCCTAGTGGCGGTTCCGGAGACCCAGTACTTC. Translated, it gives CASSPLVAVPETQYF.

Remarks on this clone: A read error may produce the germline difference seen at one junction end. The rearrangement links TRBV7-9 to TRBJ1-1, with D uncertain. The germline V gene has CDR1 SEHNR and CDR2 FQNEAQ (reference sequence). There are 13 residues in the CDR3. In DNA form, the CDR3 reads TGTGCCAGCAGCCGAGATGGGCCCTCTGACGCTTTCTTT. Translation: CASSRDGPSDAFF. Complete variable domain (other parts from reference TRBV7-9 and TRBJ1-1): DTGVSQNPRHKITKRGQNVTFRCDPISEHNRLYWYRQTLGQGPEFLTYFQNEAQLEKSRLLSDRFSAERPKGSFSTLEIQRTEQGDSAMYLCASSRDGPSDAFFGQGTRLTVV.

This clone was seen a single time. DNA of the CDR3: TGTGCCAGCAGCCTCCGGACAGGGGTAGGAGAGACCCAGTACTTC. Translating it yields CASSLRTGVGETQYF. The chain employs TRBV5-4 and TRBJ2-5, with 9 nucleotides matching TRBD1. Unmatched junction bases numbered 8, after V lost 4 bases and J lost 4 bases. CDR3 length equals 15 residues. CDR1 and CDR2 from the germline V gene are SGHNT and YYREEE (reference sequence).

The V call is TRBV10-1, the J call TRBJ1-1; D is ambiguous. Deletions cut 0 bases from V and 2 bases from J, with 7 bases between. Germline V gene lookup returns CDR1 WNHNN and CDR2 SYGVQD (reference sequence). The CDR3 runs to 14 residues. CDR3 residues: CASSESGGNTEAFF. The CDR3 DNA reads TGCGCCAGCAGTGAGTCTGGAGGAAACACTGAAGCTTTCTTT.

The chain couples TRBV27 to TRBJ2-5, with D unclear. The CDR3 length is 13 residues. Germline assignment: CDR1 MNHEY and CDR2 SMNVEV (reference sequence). Trimming pared 3 bases from V and 7 bases from J, leaving 12 bases between. The CDR3 loop is CASSLHSLGTQYF. The DNA for the CDR3 is TGTGCCAGCAGTTTGCACTCCCTAGGGACCCAGTACTTC.

The genes are TRBV30 and TRBJ2-7, with TRBD2 identical over 11 bases. Germline CDR1 and CDR2: GTSNPN and SVGIG (reference sequence). This CDR3 is built from 15 residues. Trimming removed 2 bases from V and 7 bases from J; junction bases left unmatched: 10. CDR3 nucleotide sequence: TGTGCCTGGAGTCCGGCTACTAGCGGGAGAAGGGAGCAGTACTTC. As protein: CAWSPATSGRREQYF.

CDR3 loop: CASSKGIGRGKLFF. In DNA, the CDR3 is TGTGCCAGCAGCAAGGGGATTGGTAGGGGAAAACTGTTTTTT. The V gene is TRBV27, the J gene TRBJ1-4; D perhaps matches TRBD1 (5 bases). Trimming shortened V by 6 bases and J by 10 bases, and 18 bases separated the two germline ends. The CDR3 runs 14 residues. Germline CDR1 is MNHEY and CDR2 is SMNVEV (reference sequence).

This clone was recorded once. The chain employs TRBV20-1 and TRBJ2-7, with a possible D match to TRBD2 (5 bases). The V end lost 6 bases, the J end lost 2 bases, and 5 bases lay between the germline ends. The CDR3 runs to 10 residues. Germline V gene data show CDR1 as DFQATT and CDR2 as SNEGSKA (reference sequence). CDR3 nucleotide sequence: TGCAGTGCCGGGACCTACGAGCAGTACTTC. Translating gives CSAGTYEQYF.

The V call is TRBV7-2, the J call TRBJ2-1; D is perhaps TRBD2 (6 bases). CDR1 is SGHTA and CDR2 is FQGNSA in the germline V gene. V shed 1 base and J shed 4 bases, with 14 bases lying between them. CDR3 size: 16 residues. CDR3 in DNA: TGTGCCAGCAGCTTAGATGGGGGGTACACTTACAATGAGCAGTTCTTC. Its protein product is CASSLDGGYTYNEQFF.

This clone was counted once. The V and J genes are TRBV21-1 and TRBJ2-2; the listed D gene, TRBD2, was not tested against the DNA. TRBV21-1 is a known pseudogene. The CDR3 contains 22 residues. The CDR3 protein is CASSHSTGTSGGQRANTGELFF. The CDR3 DNA reads as TGTGCCAGCAGCCATAGCACCGGGACTAGCGGAGGACAACGGGCGAACACCGGGGAGCTGTTTTTT.

The chain carries TRBV29-1 and TRBJ2-1; 12 positions agree with TRBD2. After removal of 4 bases from V and 9 bases from J, the junction contained 13 bases not matched to a gene. Germline assignment: CDR1 SQVTM and CDR2 ANQGSEA. There are 16 residues in the CDR3. The CDR3 DNA follows: TGCAGCGTTGTTGTAGGTCTAGCGGGAGGGAACGGTGAGCAGTTCTTC. Its translation is CSVVVGLAGGNGEQFF.

The CDR3 DNA sequence: TGTGCCAGCAGCTTGGCGGGACAGGGCGAAGAGACCCAGTACTTC. Translating gives CASSLAGQGEETQYF. V gene TRBV5-6 combines with J gene TRBJ2-5, with 9 bases fitting TRBD1. The CDR3 is 15 residues long. CDR1 and CDR2 from the germline V gene are SGHDT and YYEEEE. Trimming at V came to 0 bases and at J to 3 bases, leaving 3 bases not matched to a gene.

The CDR3 region has the DNA TGTGCCAGCACCCTAGGGGCCCTCGAGACCCAGTACTTC. Translation: CASTLGALETQYF. This sequence joins TRBV6-1 and TRBJ2-5, with TRBD1 as a possible D gene (5 bases). Deletions cut 7 bases from V and 5 bases from J, with 14 bases between. This CDR3 contains 13 residues. Germline CDR1 and CDR2: MNHNS and SASEGT.

The V gene is TRBV11-2, the J gene TRBJ2-7; unclear D gene. V gave up 0 bases and J gave up 10 bases, with 10 bases separating them. Germline V CDR1 and CDR2: SGHAT, FQNNGV. The CDR3 length is 12 residues. Here the CDR3 DNA reads TGTGCCAGCAGCTTAGAGTCCAGATACCAGTACTTC. Protein: CASSLESRYQYF.

Remarks on this clone: The sample holds other DNA sequences that translate to the same CDR3. The chain is built from TRBV14 and TRBJ2-3; 7 nucleotides align to TRBD2. J was trimmed by 1 base and V by 3 bases; bases with no gene match: 13. There are 18 residues in the CDR3. Looked up from germline, CDR1 is SGHDN and CDR2 is FVKESK. The CDR3 sequence is CASSHPVRWGGGTDTQYF. Written as DNA, the CDR3 is TGTGCCAGCAGCCATCCAGTCCGATGGGGGGGTGGCACAGATACGCAGTATTTT.